These 27 T cell receptor beta chains originate from one sample sequenced in a study of blood T cell repertoires in COVID-19. TCRdb's table, derived via immunoSEQ multiplex PCR, lists solely in-frame clones and lacks some. The profile shows about 190,000 clones, approximately 91% of them singletons. The specimen sequenced was peripheral blood. Receptors originate from a man aged 35 to 55 with acute or convalescent COVID-19.

The chain uses TRBV5-1 and TRBJ1-2, with 7 positions matching TRBD1. CDR1 is SGHRS, CDR2 YFSETQ, per germline. Germline trimming cut 1 base from V and 7 bases from J; bases unmatched to any gene: 4. The CDR3 contains 13 residues. CDR3 in amino acids: CASSLTGVAGYTF. CDR3 DNA: TGCGCCAGCAGCTTGACAGGGGTAGCTGGCTACACCTTC.

The gene calls are TRBV4-1 and TRBJ1-2; TRBD1 might be the D (5 bases). Germline V CDR1 and CDR2: MGHRA, YSYEKL. Trimming took 3 bases from V and 7 from J, leaving 21 bases between them. The CDR3 totals 16 residues. The CDR3 loop is CASSHPQGSVNFGYTF. CDR3 coding DNA: TGCGCCAGCAGCCACCCCCAGGGTAGTGTGAATTTTGGCTACACCTTC.

The rearrangement uses TRBV3-1 (or the pseudogene TRBV3-2) and TRBJ1-6; no definite D call. The CDR3 loop spans 15 amino acids. Germline V gene data show CDR1 as LGHDT and CDR2 as YNNKEL (reference sequence). V lost 4 bases, J lost 7 bases, and 14 bases lay in between. CDR3 residues: CASSPSRVRNSPLHF. CDR3 coding DNA: TGTGCCAGCAGCCCCTCCCGGGTTCGGAATTCACCCCTCCACTTT.

In this sample, this clone turned up once. V and J are TRBV5-4 and TRBJ2-1; D possibly corresponds to TRBD1 (7 bases). The CDR3 length is 13 residues. V lost 2 bases and J lost 9, with 12 bases in between. The V gene's germline CDR1 is SGHNT and CDR2 YYREEE (reference sequence). CDR3 DNA: TGTGCCAGCAGCTTTGGAGGGGGCAGTGAGCAGTTCTTC. Translated, it gives CASSFGGGSEQFF.

The V gene is TRBV3-1 (or the pseudogene TRBV3-2), the J gene TRBJ2-7, with 9 bases identical to TRBD1. Unmatched junction bases numbered 9, after V lost 8 bases and J lost 7 bases. CDR1 is LGHDT and CDR2 is YNNKEL in the germline V gene (reference sequence). This CDR3 is 13 amino acids long. CDR3 bases: TGTGCCAGCCGAGGGACAGGGACGAGGGAGCAGTACTTC. The encoded protein is CASRGTGTREQYF.

The chain couples TRBV7-8 to TRBJ2-7; TRBD1 matches at 11 bases. The V and J ends lost 2 bases and 7 bases, in that order; junction bases with no gene match: 10. Germline V CDR1 and CDR2: SGHVS, FQNEAQ. CDR3 size: 16 residues. CDR3 residues: CASSLWTGGRSKEQYF. CDR3 DNA: TGTGCCAGCAGCTTATGGACAGGGGGCAGATCAAAGGAGCAGTACTTC.

The chain joins TRBV30 to TRBJ2-5; 8 positions agree with TRBD1. Unmatched junction bases numbered 3, after V lost 1 base and J lost 5 bases. The germline V gene encodes CDR1 GTSNPN and CDR2 SVGIG (reference sequence). The CDR3 consists of 13 residues. The CDR3 DNA reads TGTGCCTGGAGTGGGACAGGGCAGGAGACCCAGTACTTC. Translation gives CAWSGTGQETQYF.

This chain joins TRBV5-1 and TRBJ1-1; 8 bases line up with TRBD1. CDR3 length: 15 residues. With 4 bases clipped from V and 4 bases from J, the junction kept 9 bases outside the gene matches. The germline gives CDR1 SGHRS, CDR2 YFSETQ. The CDR3: CASSVDRGESTEAFF. The CDR3 region has the DNA TGCGCCAGCAGCGTCGACAGGGGCGAGAGCACTGAAGCTTTCTTT.

This clone is a singleton in its sample. The rearrangement links TRBV6-5 to TRBJ2-5; possibly TRBD1 for D (6 bases). The CDR3 is made up of 14 amino acids. Looked up from germline, CDR1 is MNHEY and CDR2 is SVGAGI. V lost 7 bases and J lost 5, with 17 bases in between. The CDR3 loop is CASKRAGVLETQYF. CDR3 sequence (DNA): TGTGCCAGCAAACGCGCAGGGGTGCTGGAGACCCAGTACTTC.

In regard to this clone: Sequence at one end of the junction differs from germline and may be a read error. The chain uses TRBV7-9 and TRBJ2-3; D might be TRBD1 (5 bases). CDR3 length: 14 amino acids. The germline gives CDR1 SEHNR, CDR2 FQNEAQ (reference sequence). The chain's CDR3 is CASSLSQGTDTQYF. The CDR3 nucleotides are TGTGCCAGCAGCTTGTCTCAGGGCACTGATACGCAGTATTTT.

This clone has a single count. The CDR3 spells CASSSGRTGGIETQYF. In nucleotides, the CDR3 is TGTGCCAGCAGCTCCGGGAGGACAGGGGGAATAGAGACCCAGTACTTC. The chain couples TRBV5-5 to TRBJ2-5; 10 positions match TRBD1. The germline V gene encodes CDR1 SGHKS and CDR2 YYEKEE (reference sequence). CDR3 size: 16 residues. V lost 3 bases, J lost 4 bases, and 9 bases stayed unmatched.

The V and J genes are TRBV19 and TRBJ2-1; D is ambiguous. The length of the CDR3 is 13 residues. The germline CDR1 and CDR2 sequences are LNHDA and SQIVND (reference sequence). V shed 3 bases and J shed 5 bases, with 8 bases lying between them. The CDR3 spells CASSIFLNNEQFF. The CDR3 DNA sequence: TGTGCCAGTAGTATTTTCCTAAACAATGAGCAGTTCTTC.

CDR3 nucleotides: TGTGCCAGCAGCTCCGACAGGGGCTGGGACACTGAAGCTTTCTTT. Amino acids: CASSSDRGWDTEAFF. The J gene is TRBJ1-1, the V gene TRBV7-2, with 8 bases lining up with TRBD1. This CDR3 spans 15 amino acids. The junction had 7 bases not matched to a gene; V was cut back by 4 bases and J by 3 bases. Germline CDR1 reads SGHTA; CDR2 reads FQGNSA.

This clone was observed once. The rearrangement uses TRBV4-1 and TRBJ1-2; weak D call: TRBD1 (5 bases). Germline-derived CDR1 and CDR2 are MGHRA and YSYEKL. V was clipped by 0 bases and J by 6 bases, with 11 bases between them. CDR3 size: 14 residues. CDR3 nucleotide sequence: TGCGCCAGCAGCCAAGATCGCACAGGAGATGGCTACACCTTC. It encodes CASSQDRTGDGYTF.

V is TRBV6-5 and J is TRBJ2-3; 10 nucleotides line up with TRBD2. Germline V lookup: CDR1 MNHEY, CDR2 SVGAGI. Germline trimming cut 3 bases from V and 8 bases from J; bases unmatched to any gene: 8. The length of the CDR3 is 15 residues. The CDR3 nucleotides read TGTGCCAGCAGTTATGCTAGCGGGGGAGCAAGTACGCAGTATTTT. This gives the protein CASSYASGGASTQYF.

CDR3 coding DNA: TGTGCCTGGAGTCCCTGGACTAGCGGATCCACAGATACGCAGTATTTT. It codes for CAWSPWTSGSTDTQYF. This chain links TRBV30 with TRBJ2-3, with 10 positions matching TRBD2. This CDR3 has 16 amino acids. Germline assignment: CDR1 GTSNPN and CDR2 SVGIG (reference sequence). V trimming: 2 bases; J trimming: 2 bases; junction bases outside the gene matches: 7.

V gene TRBV6-5 combines with J gene TRBJ2-6, with D tentatively TRBD1 (5 bases). With 0 bases removed from V and 3 bases from J, the gap between germline ends came to 9 bases. The CDR3 has 16 residues. Germline CDR1 reads MNHEY; CDR2 reads SVGAGI. In nucleotides, the CDR3 is TGTGCCAGCAGTTACTCAGGGGTATTTGGGGCCAACGTCCTGACTTTC. Its protein product is CASSYSGVFGANVLTF.

The chain is built from TRBV3-1 (or the pseudogene TRBV3-2) and TRBJ2-3, with D hard to call. Germline CDR1 reads LGHDT; CDR2 reads YNNKEL (reference sequence). The CDR3 runs 16 residues. Between the trimmed V and J ends, which lost 3 bases and 6 bases, there was a span of 19 bases. The DNA for the CDR3 is TGTGCCAGCAGCCACTCGGGTCTCCGGTTGGCCGATACGCAGTATTTT. Protein sequence: CASSHSGLRLADTQYF.

This chain uses TRBV5-5 with TRBJ1-6; D may be TRBD1 (6 bases). The CDR3 has 14 residues. V was cut by 3 bases and J by 7 bases, with 11 bases left in between. The germline gives CDR1 SGHKS, CDR2 YYEKEE (reference sequence). DNA of the CDR3: TGTGCCAGCAGCTCCGGGGGGGGCAATTCACCCCTCCACTTT. It translates to CASSSGGGNSPLHF. The whole variable domain, filled in from reference TRBV5-5 and TRBJ1-6, reads DAGVTQSPTHLIKTRGQQVTLRCSPISGHKSVSWYQQVLGQGPQFIFQYYEKEERGRGNFPDRFSARQFPNYSSELNVNALLLGDSALYLCASSSGGGNSPLHFGNGTRLTVT.

CDR3 DNA: TGCGCCAGCAGTCATGAGATCCAGGGGAATTGTCGTTCACCCCTCCACTTT. This encodes CASSHEIQGNCRSPLHF. This chain connects TRBV23-1 to TRBJ1-6; tentative D call: TRBD1 (6 bases). TRBV23-1 is known as an ORF, though its function is uncertain. The CDR3 is 17 residues long. The ends were cut back, 3 bases at V and 9 bases at J, with 21 bases in the middle.

The chain recombines TRBV7-9 with TRBJ1-6, with 10 bases fitting TRBD1. Germline V lookup: CDR1 SEHNR, CDR2 FQNEAQ (reference sequence). V was clipped by 2 bases and J by 8 bases; unmatched bases: 6. This CDR3 is 16 amino acids long. CDR3 DNA: TGTGCCAGCAGCTTATCCCGACAGGGGGCTGATTCACCCCTCCACTTT. This encodes CASSLSRQGADSPLHF.

The V and J genes are TRBV12-3 or TRBV12-4 and TRBJ2-7; D unclear. The CDR3 has 12 residues. Trimming took 5 bases from V and 3 from J, leaving 8 bases between them. CDR3 sequence reads: CASSTTSYEQYF. In DNA, the CDR3 is TGTGCCAGCAGTACGACAAGCTACGAGCAGTACTTC.

The V gene is TRBV19, the J gene TRBJ1-5; D is undetermined. The length of the CDR3 is 14 residues. Germline lookup yields CDR1 LNHDA and CDR2 SQIVND (reference sequence). V shed 3 bases and J shed 6 bases, with 12 bases lying between them. The CDR3 protein is CASSISGAGQPQHF. CDR3 coding DNA: TGTGCCAGTAGTATCTCTGGTGCAGGTCAGCCCCAGCATTTT.

The chain uses TRBV7-9 and TRBJ1-5, with a tentative D call TRBD1 (6 bases). The germline CDR1 and CDR2 sequences are SEHNR and FQNEAQ (reference sequence). This CDR3 spans 14 amino acids. Trimming stripped 5 bases from V and 8 bases from J, with 16 bases between. The CDR3 DNA sequence: TGTGCCAGCAGCCCCGGACAGTCCCTGAAGCCCCAGCATTTT. It encodes CASSPGQSLKPQHF. Full variable domain (missing parts from reference TRBV7-9 and TRBJ1-5): DTGVSQNPRHKITKRGQNVTFRCDPISEHNRLYWYRQTLGQGPEFLTYFQNEAQLEKSRLLSDRFSAERPKGSFSTLEIQRTEQGDSAMYLCASSPGQSLKPQHFGDGTRLSIL.

J is TRBJ1-5 and V is TRBV19; 7 positions match TRBD1. Germline V gene sequence: CDR1 LNHDA, CDR2 SQIVND (reference sequence). With V trimmed by 3 bases and J by 3 bases, 5 bases remained unmatched. The CDR3 extends over 15 amino acids. CDR3 sequence reads: CASSIGGQINQPQHF. For the CDR3, the DNA is TGTGCCAGTAGTATCGGGGGACAGATCAATCAGCCCCAGCATTTT.

The V and J genes are TRBV11-2 and TRBJ2-7; D call uncertain. The CDR3 loop spans 13 amino acids. V gave up 5 bases and J gave up 3 bases, with 11 bases separating them. The germline V gene has CDR1 SGHAT and CDR2 FQNNGV. CDR3 DNA: TGTGCCAGCAGCCCCTTTCCGGTCTACGAGCAGTACTTC. This encodes CASSPFPVYEQYF. The full variable domain, its missing parts supplied by reference TRBV11-2 and TRBJ2-7, is EAGVAQSPRYKIIEKRQSVAFWCNPISGHATLYWYQQILGQGPKLLIQFQNNGVVDDSQLPKDRFSAERLKGVDSTLKIQPAKLEDSAVYLCASSPFPVYEQYFGPGTRLTVT.

This clone has a handful of counts. This chain connects TRBV9 to TRBJ2-7, with TRBD2 matching 11 bases. Trimming at V came to 3 bases and at J to 1 base, leaving 3 bases not matched to a gene. This CDR3 region has 15 residues. Germline loops: CDR1 SGDLS, CDR2 YYNGEE. Here the CDR3 DNA reads TGTGCCAGCAGCGAGGGACTAGCGGAGTCCTACGAGCAGTACTTC. Protein sequence: CASSEGLAESYEQYF.